Shown below are 30 T cell receptor beta chains from a single sample sequenced in a study of CD8 T cells in ankylosing spondylitis. MiXCR, applied by TCRdb to the 5' RACE reads, yields one record per CDR3 protein. The sample has 250,000 to 400,000 distinct CDR3 sequences, roughly 12% seen once. Sequenced sample: blood, either unsorted or a sorted T cell fraction (not recorded which). These TCRs come from a female donor with ankylosing spondylitis or in good health (not recorded which).

At least ten counts were recorded for this clonotype. The chain couples TRBV29-1 to TRBJ1-1, with D maybe TRBD1 (6 bases). Per germline, CDR1 SQVTM and CDR2 ANQGSEA. The ends were cut back, 7 bases at V and 6 bases at J, with 15 bases in the middle. This CDR3 contains 12 residues. The CDR3 reads CSARPTGPEAFF. The CDR3 region has the DNA TGCAGCGCGCGACCAACAGGGCCTGAAGCTTTCTTT.

In the case of this clonotype: A much larger clone differs by one base, so this may be a read error. This is likely a read error, given that the CDR3 carries no conserved phenylalanine or tryptophan at its end. The J gene is TRBJ2-5, the V gene TRBV20-1, with a tentative D call TRBD1 (6 bases). The CDR3 has 13 residues. CDR1 and CDR2 from the germline V gene are DFQATT and SNEGSKA (reference sequence). V dropped 6 bases and J dropped 0 bases, with 11 bases sitting between them. CDR3 loop: CSATGFNQETQYL. In nucleotides, the CDR3 is TGCAGTGCCACAGGGTTCAACCAAGAGACCCAGTACTTA.

This clonotype has a count of ten or more. The V gene is TRBV12-3 or TRBV12-4, the J gene TRBJ1-5, with D perhaps matching TRBD1 (6 bases). Trimming pared 1 base from V and 6 bases from J, leaving 13 bases between. The CDR3 has 15 residues. The CDR3 sequence: CASSLGHREGQPQHF. DNA for the CDR3: TGTGCCAGCAGTTTAGGTCACAGGGAAGGTCAGCCCCAGCATTTT.

This clonotype was seen ten or more times. The rearrangement uses TRBV24-1 and TRBJ1-5, with 12 bases identical to TRBD1. In germline, CDR1 is KGHDR, CDR2 SFDVKD. The length of the CDR3 is 19 residues. Trimming took 0 bases from V and 5 from J; bases not matched to a gene: 10. The CDR3 here is CATSDLRGTGGKEHQPQHF. In nucleotides, the CDR3 is TGTGCCACCAGTGATTTGCGGGGGACAGGGGGCAAGGAACATCAGCCCCAGCATTTT.

Many counts were recorded for this clonotype. The V call is TRBV30, the J call TRBJ1-6; TRBD1 matches at 8 bases. The CDR3 sequence is 13 residues long. Germline CDR1 GTSNPN, CDR2 SVGIG (reference sequence). The V segment lost 4 bases and the J segment 10 bases; nucleotides outside the gene matches: 6. CDR3 nucleotides: TGTGCCTGGACGGACAGGGAGTCGTCACCCCTCCACTTT. Its translation is CAWTDRESSPLHF.

This clonotype was detected ten times or more. As DNA, the CDR3 is TGTGCCAGCAGCTCTAGACAGACTTATAATTCACCCCTCCACTTT. This encodes CASSSRQTYNSPLHF. This chain links TRBV7-2 with TRBJ1-6, with D tentatively TRBD1 (5 bases). The CDR3 contains 15 residues. Per germline, CDR1 SGHTA and CDR2 FQGNSA. The ends were cut back, 4 bases at V and 4 bases at J, with 11 bases in the middle.

This clonotype was seen many times. The chain carries TRBV20-1 and TRBJ1-2; maybe TRBD1 (6 bases). V was shortened by 2 bases and J by 4 bases, with 17 bases between the two germline ends. Germline loops: CDR1 DFQATT, CDR2 SNEGSKA (reference sequence). The CDR3 runs to 15 residues. CDR3 in DNA: TGCAGTGCTAGACCCGGCGGGGGGGCCACCTATGGCTACACCTTC. Translation: CSARPGGGATYGYTF.

This clonotype was found many times. The CDR3 coding sequence is TGCGCCAGCGCCAGACAACCGGGGGACACTGAAGCTTTCTTT. Protein sequence: CASARQPGDTEAFF. This chain uses TRBV5-1 with TRBJ1-1, with D possibly matching TRBD1 (5 bases). The CDR3 spans 14 residues. Looked up from germline, CDR1 is SGHRS and CDR2 is YFSETQ. V shed 7 bases and J shed 3 bases, with 16 bases lying between them.

This clonotype was recorded at least ten times. The CDR3 region has the DNA TGCGCCAGCAGGGACGATCCCTCCTACAATGAGCAGTTCTTC. It translates to CASRDDPSYNEQFF. The rearrangement links TRBV5-1 to TRBJ2-1; D not resolved. The ends were cut back, 5 bases at V and 0 bases at J, with 9 bases in the middle. The CDR3 has 14 amino acids. CDR1 and CDR2 (germline): SGHRS, YFSETQ.

The sample holds many counts of this clonotype. The V gene is TRBV12-3 or TRBV12-4, the J gene TRBJ1-1; 9 bases line up with TRBD1. The CDR3 totals 14 residues. V lost 5 bases and J lost 3; bases outside the gene matches: 4. This chain's CDR3 is CASSLTGGYTEAFF. Written as DNA, the CDR3 is TGTGCCAGCAGTCTTACAGGGGGCTACACTGAAGCTTTCTTT.

This clonotype has ten or more counts. This chain links TRBV20-1 with TRBJ2-1; 8 bases map to TRBD2. In germline, CDR1 is DFQATT, CDR2 SNEGSKA (reference sequence). The CDR3 length is 16 residues. V lost 0 bases and J lost 7; bases outside the gene matches: 11. CDR3 loop: CSARDQPGGVWNEQFF. The CDR3, as DNA: TGCAGTGCTAGAGATCAACCGGGAGGGGTTTGGAATGAGCAGTTCTTC.

This clonotype was recorded only once. This may stem from a read error, because a much larger clone lies one nucleotide away. The conserved closing phenylalanine or tryptophan is absent in this CDR3, likely reflecting a read error. V is TRBV11-2 and J is TRBJ2-7; D is unresolved. V lost 5 bases and J lost 1, with 15 bases in between. CDR1 and CDR2 from the germline V gene are SGHAT and FQNNGV. The CDR3 contains 15 residues. The CDR3 spells CASSPRVRRSYEQYL. For the CDR3, the DNA is TGTGCCAGCAGCCCCCGGGTAAGACGGTCCTACGAGCAGTACTTA.

This clonotype was picked up many times. J is TRBJ2-1 and V is TRBV20-1; D possibly corresponds to TRBD1 (6 bases). Germline values: CDR1 DFQATT, CDR2 SNEGSKA (reference sequence). The CDR3 is 12 amino acids. The V and J ends lost 6 bases and 15 bases respectively, with 21 bases between them. CDR3 bases: TGCAGTGCCTCGAACGTACAGGGAATTCGGTTCTTC. It is translated as CSASNVQGIRFF.

This clonotype was seen a few times. CDR3 sequence: CASRTPTGNTGELFF. The DNA of the CDR3 is TGTGCCAGCAGGACCCCGACAGGCAACACCGGGGAGCTGTTTTTT. The J gene is TRBJ2-2, the V gene TRBV28; D perhaps matches TRBD1 (6 bases). Trimming cost V 6 bases and J 2 bases, with 13 bases left between them. The CDR3 is 15 residues long. Germline CDR1 and CDR2: MDHEN and SYDVKM.

This clonotype was counted many times. V usage is TRBV5-1 and J usage is TRBJ1-1, with 9 bases identical to TRBD1. The CDR3 extends over 19 amino acids. Germline CDR1 is SGHRS and CDR2 is YFSETQ. V shed 0 bases, J shed 0 bases, and the junction held 12 bases outside the gene matches. Written as DNA, the CDR3 is TGCGCCAGCAGCTTGGAAAATTTCGACAGGGGGTTAATGAACACTGAAGCTTTCTTT. Translating gives CASSLENFDRGLMNTEAFF.

This clonotype was observed a few times. This chain joins TRBV5-5 and TRBJ2-5, with a weak D call TRBD1 (5 bases). Trimming shortened V by 4 bases and J by 6 bases, and 16 bases separated the two germline ends. The CDR3 contains 14 residues. Germline CDR1 reads SGHKS; CDR2 reads YYEKEE (reference sequence). The CDR3 reads CASSIRQIGQTQYF. In DNA form, the CDR3 reads TGTGCCAGCAGCATAAGACAGATTGGGCAGACCCAGTACTTC.

This clonotype was seen a few times. The genes are TRBV10-2 and TRBJ2-7, with D unclear. Germline V gene sequence: CDR1 WSHSY, CDR2 SAAADI. Trimming shortened V by 3 bases and J by 2 bases, and 5 bases separated the two germline ends. The CDR3 consists of 12 residues. CDR3 bases: TGCGCCAGCAGTGATAGCCCCTACGAGCAGTACTTC. This translates into CASSDSPYEQYF.

This chain links TRBV6-5 with TRBJ2-7; 12 nucleotides agree with TRBD2. Trimming cost V 0 bases and J 2 bases; bases outside gene matches: 2. CDR3 length equals 16 residues. Per the germline V gene, CDR1 is MNHEY and CDR2 is SVGAGI. Here the CDR3 DNA reads TGTGCCAGCAGTTACTCGGCTAGCGGGGGGGCCTACGAGCAGTACTTC. Translation: CASSYSASGGAYEQYF.

This clonotype has just a few counts. V usage is TRBV4-3 and J usage is TRBJ1-5, with D perhaps TRBD1 (5 bases). V was cut by 0 bases and J by 6 bases, with 9 bases left in between. This CDR3 region has 14 residues. Germline V gene lookup returns CDR1 LGHNA and CDR2 YSLEER. This chain's CDR3 is CASSQELGVQPQHF. CDR3 DNA: TGCGCCAGCAGCCAAGAGTTAGGGGTTCAGCCCCAGCATTTT.

The V call is TRBV20-1, the J call TRBJ2-7; tentatively, D is TRBD1 or TRBD2 (5 bases each). The CDR3 length is 14 residues. Germline V lookup: CDR1 DFQATT, CDR2 SNEGSKA (reference sequence). V dropped 1 base and J dropped 6 bases, with 16 bases sitting between them. The DNA of the CDR3 is TGCAGTGCTAGAGGGGACCTTCCACTAGGCGAGCAGTACTTC. Protein sequence: CSARGDLPLGEQYF.

This clonotype was observed many times. The V call is TRBV20-1, the J call TRBJ2-7; possibly TRBD1 for D (5 bases). Between the trimmed V and J ends, which lost 3 bases and 1 base, there was a span of 10 bases. The CDR3 has 13 amino acids. Germline CDR1 and CDR2: DFQATT and SNEGSKA (reference sequence). The CDR3 DNA reads TGCAGTGCTAGCAGGGATACTTCCTACGAGCAGTACTTC. This sequence encodes CSASRDTSYEQYF.

V is TRBV3-1 and J is TRBJ2-2, with D uncertain. The V end lost 4 bases, the J end lost 1 base, and 13 bases lay between the germline ends. The CDR3 runs 16 residues. The germline V gene has CDR1 LGHDT and CDR2 YNNKEL (reference sequence). CDR3 coding DNA: TGTGCCAGCAGCCTACACCCGGCAGGGAACACCGGGGAGCTGTTTTTT. It codes for CASSLHPAGNTGELFF.

The genes are TRBV28 and TRBJ1-5, with 11 positions matching TRBD1. CDR3 length: 15 amino acids. Looked up from germline, CDR1 is MDHEN and CDR2 is SYDVKM. J was trimmed by 6 bases and V by 6 bases; bases with no gene match: 7. The CDR3 nucleotides are TGTGCCAGCAGCTCGGACAGGGGGCCGGGTCAGCCCCAGCATTTT. It translates to CASSSDRGPGQPQHF. Based on the CDR3 plus reference TRBV28 and TRBJ1-5, the full variable domain is DVKVTQSSRYLVKRTGEKVFLECVQDMDHENMFWYRQDPGLGLRLIYFSYDVKMKEKGDIPEGYSVSREKKERFSLILESASTNQTSMYLCASSSDRGPGQPQHFGDGTRLSIL.

The V gene is TRBV10-3, the J gene TRBJ1-2; 9 positions match TRBD1. V lost 4 bases, J lost 6 bases, and 6 bases stayed unmatched. CDR3 length: 14 residues. Germline CDR1 reads ENHRY; CDR2 reads SYGVKD. The CDR3 coding sequence is TGTGCCATCAGTGGGGACAGGGCGGTAGATGGCTACACCTTC. It translates to CAISGDRAVDGYTF.

Concerning this clonotype: This may come from a read error, since a much larger clone is one base off. The gene calls are TRBV10-3 and TRBJ1-2, with D uncertain. Germline values: CDR1 ENHRY, CDR2 SYGVKD. The CDR3 extends over 11 amino acids. Here the CDR3 DNA reads TGTGCCATCAGTGACTCATATGGCGACACCTTC. It yields the protein CAISDSYGDTF.

Concerning this clonotype: This may be a read error, as it is one base from a much larger clone. The rearrangement uses TRBV7-8 and TRBJ1-4; 8 nucleotides agree with TRBD1. This CDR3 is built from 15 residues. Germline CDR1 is SGHVS and CDR2 is FQNEAQ. CDR3 in DNA: TGTGCCAGCAGCGAGCGGACAGGGTCGAAGGAAAAACTGTCTTTT. Residues: CASSERTGSKEKLSF.

Many counts were recorded for this clonotype. The genes are TRBV20-1 and TRBJ2-1; 8 nucleotides match TRBD1. The CDR3 consists of 14 residues. CDR1 is DFQATT, CDR2 SNEGSKA, per germline (reference sequence). V lost 5 bases to trimming and J lost 3 bases; unmatched junction nucleotides: 6. CDR3 amino acids: CSAPRQGSYNEQFF. CDR3 bases: TGCAGTGCTCCCCGACAGGGGAGCTACAATGAGCAGTTCTTC.

In its sample, this clonotype was seen many times. V usage is TRBV19 and J usage is TRBJ1-1; D not certain. The V and J ends lost 10 bases and 5 bases respectively, with 11 bases between them. The length of the CDR3 is 11 residues. The germline V gene encodes CDR1 LNHDA and CDR2 SQIVND (reference sequence). This CDR3 reads CATATGTEAFF. DNA for the CDR3: TGTGCCACCGCGACGGGGACTGAAGCTTTCTTT.

This clonotype was counted at least ten times. The chain couples TRBV20-1 to TRBJ1-6, with D uncertain. Germline loops: CDR1 DFQATT, CDR2 SNEGSKA (reference sequence). V lost 3 bases and J 9 bases, leaving 18 bases between the germline ends. The length of the CDR3 is 15 residues. CDR3 DNA: TGCAGTGCTAGTGTAGTCGGCGTCTTCGGTTCACCCCTCCACTTT. It is translated as CSASVVGVFGSPLHF.

The sample holds one count of this clonotype. The chain couples TRBV10-3 to TRBJ2-3, with D perhaps assigned TRBD1 or TRBD2 (5 bases each). Trimming pared 0 bases from V and 5 bases from J, leaving 12 bases between. This CDR3 comprises 15 residues. Germline loops: CDR1 ENHRY, CDR2 SYGVKD. CDR3 in DNA: TGTGCCATCAGTGAGTCAGGGACCTGTAAAGATACGCAGTATTTT. This gives the protein CAISESGTCKDTQYF.